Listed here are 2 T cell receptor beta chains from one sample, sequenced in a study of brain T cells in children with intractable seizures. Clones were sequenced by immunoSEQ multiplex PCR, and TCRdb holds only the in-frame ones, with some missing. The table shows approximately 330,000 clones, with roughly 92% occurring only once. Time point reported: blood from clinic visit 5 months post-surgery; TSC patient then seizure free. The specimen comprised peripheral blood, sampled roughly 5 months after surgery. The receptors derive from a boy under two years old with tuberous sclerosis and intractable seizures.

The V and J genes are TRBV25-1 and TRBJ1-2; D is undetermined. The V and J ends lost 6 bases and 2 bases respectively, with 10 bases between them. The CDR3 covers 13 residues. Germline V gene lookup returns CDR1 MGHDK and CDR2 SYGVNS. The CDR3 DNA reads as TGTGCCAGCAGGGAGGACGGCAACTATGGCTACACCTTC. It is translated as CASREDGNYGYTF.

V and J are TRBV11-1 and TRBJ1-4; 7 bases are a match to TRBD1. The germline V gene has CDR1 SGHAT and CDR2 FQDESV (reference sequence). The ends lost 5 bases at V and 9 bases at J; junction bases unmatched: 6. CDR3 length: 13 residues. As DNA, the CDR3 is TGTGCCAGCAGCCAGCCGGGACAGCAAAAACTGTTTTTT. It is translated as CASSQPGQQKLFF. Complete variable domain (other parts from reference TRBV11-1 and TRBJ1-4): EAEVAQSPRYKITEKSQAVAFWCDPISGHATLYWYRQILGQGPELLVQFQDESVVDDSQLPKDRFSAERLKGVDSTLKIQPAELGDSAMYLCASSQPGQQKLFFGSGTQLSVL.